This T cell receptor (beta chain) was captured by sequencing in a study of T cell changes during pregnancy in multiple sclerosis. V lost 6 bases to trimming and J lost 2 bases; unmatched junction nucleotides: 6. CDR1 and CDR2 from the germline V gene are MDHEN and SYDVKM. CDR3 length: 14 amino acids. This clone was found once. Here immunoSEQ multiplex PCR was the method, and the copy in TCRdb shows in-frame clones only, minus some. The table has approximately 28,000 clones, about 85% seen once. This sequence originates from a female donor with multiple sclerosis, enrolled in a pregnancy study. The V call is TRBV28, the J call TRBJ2-7; TRBD1 matches at 8 bases. This sample comprised CD8+ T cells from peripheral blood mononuclear cells, obtained after pregnancy. CDR3: CASSPGTGPYEQYF. CDR3 bases: TGTGCCAGCAGCCCCGGGACAGGTCCCTACGAGCAGTACTTC. Based on the CDR3 plus reference TRBV28 and TRBJ2-7, the full variable domain is DVKVTQSSRYLVKRTGEKVFLECVQDMDHENMFWYRQDPGLGLRLIYFSYDVKMKEKGDIPEGYSVSREKKERFSLILESASTNQTSMYLCASSPGTGPYEQYFGPGTRLTVT.